This T cell receptor (beta chain) originates from a study of regulatory T cells in long-lasting Graves disease. Construction of the TCR beta libraries employed iRepertoire HTBI primers in conjunction with Arm-PCR of CDR3 regions. TCRdb itself ran the multiplex PCR reads through MiXCR, one entry per CDR3 protein. The repertoire holds some 250,000 distinct CDR3 sequences, with around 21% as singletons. This clonotype was recorded at least ten times. Its target is unknown. Unmatched junction bases numbered 5, after V lost 7 bases and J lost 0 bases. The CDR3 length is 14 residues. From germline, CDR1 is SNHLY and CDR2 FYNNEI. Findings and limits, study-wide: It was in persistent disease that TRBV28, TRBJ1-2 and TRBJ2-5 were favored. The number of shared public clonotypes was higher in persistent patients (roughly 2,800) than new patients (966).

Regarding time point: newly diagnosed GD, antithyroid drugs for less than 3 months. With RNA extracted from PBMCs as input, the TCR library was made. This sample comprised peripheral blood mononuclear cells (PBMCs), obtained at new diagnosis, from a patient treated with antithyroid drugs. The chain has TRBV2 and TRBJ2-5; TRBD1 matches at 7 bases. This receptor was obtained from a female donor with Graves disease. CDR3 amino acids: CASTGRGYQETQYF. The CDR3 bases are TGTGCCAGCACTGGCAGGGGGTACCAAGAGACCCAGTACTTC.